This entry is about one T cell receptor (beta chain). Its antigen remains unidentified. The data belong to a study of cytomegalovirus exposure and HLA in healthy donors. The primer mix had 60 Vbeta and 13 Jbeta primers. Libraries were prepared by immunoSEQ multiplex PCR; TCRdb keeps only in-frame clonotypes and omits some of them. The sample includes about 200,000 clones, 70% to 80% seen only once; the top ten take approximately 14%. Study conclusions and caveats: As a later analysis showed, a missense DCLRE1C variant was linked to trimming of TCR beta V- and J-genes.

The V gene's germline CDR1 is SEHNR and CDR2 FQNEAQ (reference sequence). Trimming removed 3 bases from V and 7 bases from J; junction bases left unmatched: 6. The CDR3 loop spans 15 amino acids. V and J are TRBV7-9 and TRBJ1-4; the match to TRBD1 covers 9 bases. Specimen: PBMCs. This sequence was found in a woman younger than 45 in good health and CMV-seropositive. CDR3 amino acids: CASSFSGTGSEKLFF. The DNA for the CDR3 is TGTGCCAGCAGCTTTAGTGGGACAGGGTCTGAAAAACTGTTTTTT.